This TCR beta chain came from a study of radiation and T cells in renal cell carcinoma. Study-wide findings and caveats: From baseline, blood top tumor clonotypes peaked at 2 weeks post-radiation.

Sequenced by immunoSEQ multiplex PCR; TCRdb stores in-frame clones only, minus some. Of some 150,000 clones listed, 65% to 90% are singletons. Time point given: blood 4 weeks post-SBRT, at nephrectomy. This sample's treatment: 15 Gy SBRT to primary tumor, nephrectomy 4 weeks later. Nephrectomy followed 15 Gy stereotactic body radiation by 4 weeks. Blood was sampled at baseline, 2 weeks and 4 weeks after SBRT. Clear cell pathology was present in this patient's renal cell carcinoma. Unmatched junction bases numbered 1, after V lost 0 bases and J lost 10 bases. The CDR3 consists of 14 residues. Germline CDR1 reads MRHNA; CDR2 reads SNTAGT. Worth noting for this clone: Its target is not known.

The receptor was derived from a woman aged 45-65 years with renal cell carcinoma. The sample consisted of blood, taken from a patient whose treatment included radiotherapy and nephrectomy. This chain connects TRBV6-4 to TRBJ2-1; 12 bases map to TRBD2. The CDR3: CASSDSTSGGEQFF. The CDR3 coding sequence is TGTGCCAGCAGTGACTCCACTAGCGGGGGGGAGCAGTTCTTC.